This is a list of T cell receptor beta chains from one sample in a study of T cells after yellow fever vaccination. TCRdb processed the 5' RACE reads anew with MiXCR; each CDR3 protein has one entry. The sample has more than 110,000 distinct CDR3 sequences, around 6.3% seen once. The source material was CD4+ T cells sorted from PBMCs, sampled 10 days after the yellow fever booster vaccination. These receptors originate from a young man who received the YFV17D yellow fever vaccine. The conserved cysteine and the conserved F or W are not part of the CDR3 here. Each record gives: V gene, CDR3 protein.

>TRBV5-4
ASSWTSGSNYEQY
>TRBV5-1
ASSLVGGAWNEQF
>TRBV7-3
ASSLHGANVLT
>TRBV12-3/TRBV12-4
ASSLPPADYGYT
>TRBV27
ASSLTGSGEQF
>TRBV20-1
SASPLAGDQETQY
>TRBV7-2
ASSLESVNQPQH
>TRBV19
ASSTRPGPAKTQY
>TRBV30
AWNPSGIFYEQY
>TRBV6-2/TRBV6-3
ASSSAGLSSYEQY
>TRBV20-1
RARPGGGRTEAF
>TRBV7-6
ASSPGTGGLGQY
>TRBV20-1
SAYSYEQY
>TRBV2
ASSEPEGGGGYEQY
>TRBV15
ATSRAPSGSYNEQF
>TRBV3-1
ASCKEVTGELF
>TRBV5-1
ASRIAGVRDTQY
>TRBV18
ASSPVISFRDRGAEAF
>TRBV7-2
ATGSGGLAGNEQF
>TRBV23-1
ASSQSNTGELF
>TRBV4-3
ASSQDFLGGEQY
>TRBV20-1
SARDGLSQETQY
>TRBV10-3
AIRTATNQPQH
>TRBV2
ASEATKNIQY
>TRBV7-2
ASSFTQGNEQF
>TRBV4-2
ASSQDRYEQY
>TRBV10-3
AICPRGASTDTQY
>TRBV12-3/TRBV12-4
ASSFVRSYEQY
>TRBV5-4
ASSPGGRDYEQY
>TRBV12-3/TRBV12-4
ASSLAVTEAF
>TRBV3-1
ASSQDQGVEQF
>TRBV7-9
ASSLAVTNTGELF
>TRBV7-9
ASSLLQASS
>TRBV20-1
SALGLAAYNEQF
>TRBV20-1
SAHRGGGNIQY
>TRBV5-1
ASSLSGPGANDKLF
>TRBV25-1
ASSDPKAVADTQY
>TRBV20-1
CARGMGLAGGGEQF
>TRBV6-5
ASSYSQGTYPY
>TRBV12-3/TRBV12-4
ASSSTGTEAF
>TRBV25-1
ASSDPTSFTDTQY
>TRBV29-1
SGSQGTEAF
>TRBV28
ASRLGPEQF
>TRBV27
ASSLSGATDTQY
>TRBV20-1
SARTPPYNERF
>TRBV28
ASSFLSSGANVLT
>TRBV20-1
SARESGSGLSYNEQF
>TRBV18
ASSPLPTGTDTDTQY
>TRBV10-3
AISDSGRAFSARYEQY
>TRBV12-3/TRBV12-4
ASRRPPLGGRGLNTEAF
>TRBV7-2
ASSFSGTGASNQPQH
>TRBV4-2
ASSAIVRSLNTEAF